This T cell receptor beta chain appears in the sequencing data of a study of lymphopenia after photon versus proton radiotherapy. Whole-study results and caveats: Only patients who died were analyzed for survival; proton advantage is unproven. After lymphocyte nadir, photon-treated repertoires showed oligoclonal expansion, especially CD8+ Temra.

The assay was immunoSEQ multiplex PCR, and TCRdb's table has in-frame clones only and misses some. The sample shows tens of thousands of clones, about 93% of them seen only once. As for this clone: Its antigen is as yet unknown.

V lost 6 bases, J lost 2 bases, and 12 bases lay in between. CDR1 SNHLY and CDR2 FYNNEI come from the germline V gene. The CDR3 spans 14 residues. The chain couples TRBV2 to TRBJ2-3; unclear D gene. Here the sequenced sample was peripheral blood, taken from a patient treated with photon-based radiotherapy. This clonotype was obtained from a man between 60 and 75 years old with cholangiocarcinoma. For the CDR3, the DNA is TGTGCCAGCAGAGTCCTGAAGATCACAGATACGCAGTATTTT. The encoded protein is CASRVLKITDTQYF.